Below are 21 T cell receptor beta chains sequenced from a single sample in a study of a mutant IDH1 vaccine in newly diagnosed glioma. The method was immunoSEQ multiplex PCR; TCRdb's version includes in-frame clones alone and lacks a portion of them. Seen here are about 54,000 clones, roughly 80% observed once, and the top ten hold about a fifth. Time point in this sample: baseline, week 1 (first vaccination visit). Treatment specified: pre-vaccination baseline after standard-of-care therapy. Here the sequenced sample was PBMCs, taken from a glioma patient treated with radiotherapy, temozolomide or both. Every receptor here comes from a man aged 18-30 years with glioma.

V is TRBV21-1 and J is TRBJ2-2; the tabulated D call, TRBD1, remains unverified against the DNA. TRBV21-1 is reported as a pseudogene. The CDR3 extends over 16 amino acids. The CDR3 here is CASSKDRTGGTGELFF. CDR3 DNA: TGTGCCAGCAGCAAAGATAGGACAGGCGGCACCGGGGAGCTGTTTTTT.

V is TRBV10-3 and J is TRBJ1-2, with D possibly being TRBD1 (5 bases). Germline-derived CDR1 and CDR2 are ENHRY and SYGVKD. CDR3 length equals 17 residues. Trimming stripped 3 bases from V and 10 bases from J, with 27 bases between. CDR3 DNA sequence: TGTGCCATCAGTGACACCGGACCCCTAAAGGAGACAGAACCCTACACCTTC. As protein: CAISDTGPLKETEPYTF.

The chain employs TRBV10-3 and TRBJ1-1; D not resolved. The CDR3 totals 12 residues. Germline CDR1 and CDR2: ENHRY and SYGVKD. Trimming took off 4 bases at V and 6 bases at J, with 9 bases between the two ends. CDR3 loop: CAISGVASEAFF. DNA for the CDR3: TGTGCCATCAGTGGTGTGGCTTCTGAAGCTTTCTTT.

The genes are TRBV30 and TRBJ1-3, with a possible D match to TRBD1 (6 bases). In germline, CDR1 is GTSNPN, CDR2 SVGIG (reference sequence). The V end lost 0 bases, the J end lost 2 bases, and 11 bases lay between the germline ends. CDR3 size: 15 residues. The CDR3 DNA is TGTGCCTGGAGTGTAGGGGGGGCGGCTGGAAACACCATATATTTT. Translating gives CAWSVGGAAGNTIYF.

CDR3 sequence reads: CASSGDSRTADTQYF. CDR3 sequence (DNA): TGTGCCAGCAGCGGGGACAGTCGAACGGCGGATACGCAGTATTTT. The chain uses TRBV5-6 and TRBJ2-3; 7 positions match TRBD1. Germline V gene data show CDR1 as SGHDT and CDR2 as YYEEEE. V lost 4 bases, J lost 6 bases, and 11 bases stayed unmatched. This CDR3 is built from 15 residues.

This chain joins TRBV5-1 and TRBJ1-1, with D unclear. CDR1 is SGHRS, CDR2 YFSETQ, per germline. The CDR3 totals 14 residues. The ends were cut back, 0 bases at V and 2 bases at J, with 8 bases in the middle. The CDR3 DNA is TGCGCCAGCAGCTTGGAGGGCCACAACACTGAAGCTTTCTTT. It translates to CASSLEGHNTEAFF.

J is TRBJ2-5 and V is TRBV29-1, with 7 bases aligning to TRBD2. The germline gives CDR1 SQVTM, CDR2 ANQGSEA. Losses at the gene ends were 6 bases for V and 4 bases for J; bases not matched to a gene: 14. The CDR3 is 15 amino acids. CDR3 DNA: TGCAGCGTCGGCACTAACGCGGGAGTAGGAGAGACCCAGTACTTC. This codes for CSVGTNAGVGETQYF.

This chain links TRBV9 with TRBJ2-5; D may be TRBD2 (5 bases). The CDR3 sequence is 13 residues long. From germline, CDR1 is SGDLS and CDR2 YYNGEE. V gave up 2 bases and J gave up 2 bases, with 7 bases separating them. The CDR3 spells CASSVSGQETQYF. The CDR3 DNA sequence: TGTGCCAGCAGCGTCAGCGGACAAGAGACCCAGTACTTC.

The gene calls are TRBV4-1 and TRBJ1-2; 7 bases match TRBD1. V trimming: 3 bases; J trimming: 7 bases; junction bases outside the gene matches: 8. CDR3 length: 14 residues. Germline assignment: CDR1 MGHRA and CDR2 YSYEKL. CDR3 sequence reads: CASSHGQATRGYTF. DNA for the CDR3: TGCGCCAGCAGCCACGGACAGGCCACTCGTGGCTACACCTTC.

The chain is built from TRBV5-1 and TRBJ2-5; TRBD2 aligns across 8 bases. The length of the CDR3 is 18 residues. V dropped 4 bases and J dropped 5; count of bases not matched to a gene: 19. Germline V CDR1 and CDR2: SGHRS, YFSETQ. The CDR3 DNA reads TGCGCCAGCAGCCGGAGGGACTCAAGCGGGAGTCAGGGGGAGACCCAGTACTTC. This gives the protein CASSRRDSSGSQGETQYF.

This clone was seen only once. The gene calls are TRBV29-1 and TRBJ1-1; 7 bases fit TRBD1. Germline CDR1 SQVTM, CDR2 ANQGSEA. The V segment lost 7 bases and the J segment 4 bases; nucleotides outside the gene matches: 9. The CDR3 is made up of 13 amino acids. Here the CDR3 reads CSAERQGRTEAFF. The CDR3 DNA sequence: TGCAGCGCCGAGAGACAGGGCCGCACTGAAGCTTTCTTT.

This clone was observed once. The chain recombines TRBV7-2 with TRBJ2-5; 7 bases match TRBD2. V dropped 7 bases and J dropped 5; count of bases not matched to a gene: 10. The CDR3 extends over 14 amino acids. Germline assignment: CDR1 SGHTA and CDR2 FQGNSA. The CDR3 region is CASKQVGGVETQYF. The DNA for the CDR3 is TGTGCCAGCAAGCAAGTTGGGGGGGTGGAGACCCAGTACTTC. The full variable domain, in which reference TRBV7-2 and TRBJ2-5 provide the parts outside the CDR3, is GAGVSQSPSNKVTEKGKDVELRCDPISGHTALYWYRQSLGQGLEFLIYFQGNSAPDKSGLPSDRFSAERTGGSVSTLTIQRTQQEDSAVYLCASKQVGGVETQYFGPGTRLLVL.

The chain has TRBV27 and TRBJ2-1; D unresolved. Germline lookup yields CDR1 MNHEY and CDR2 SMNVEV (reference sequence). V gave up 0 bases and J gave up 9 bases, with 18 bases separating them. The length of the CDR3 is 16 residues. This CDR3 reads CASSLSPDGAWGEQFF. For the CDR3, the DNA is TGTGCCAGCAGTTTATCCCCTGACGGCGCGTGGGGTGAGCAGTTCTTC.

This clone was detected a few times. The genes are TRBV19 and TRBJ1-1; D is unresolved. Trimming removed 5 bases from V and 0 bases from J, with 19 bases in between. Germline V gene data show CDR1 as LNHDA and CDR2 as SQIVND (reference sequence). The CDR3 spans 17 residues. This chain's CDR3 is CASSPTTPGGVNTEAFF. In DNA form, the CDR3 reads TGTGCCAGTAGTCCCACTACACCCGGCGGAGTGAACACTGAAGCTTTCTTT.

The genes are TRBV10-3 and TRBJ2-5; D unresolved. This CDR3 comprises 15 residues. Germline-derived CDR1 and CDR2 are ENHRY and SYGVKD. V was pared by 9 bases and J by 1 base, with 18 bases between. CDR3 loop: CAISTHNTAQETQYF. CDR3 in DNA: TGTGCCATTAGCACCCACAACACGGCCCAAGAGACCCAGTACTTC.

The V call is TRBV6-5, the J call TRBJ1-5; maybe TRBD1 (5 bases). Trimming stripped 7 bases from V and 2 bases from J, with 15 bases between. CDR1 and CDR2 (germline): MNHEY, SVGAGI. CDR3 length: 15 amino acids. The CDR3 coding sequence is TGTGCCAGCAAAGCCTCAGGGAGGCGCAATCAGCCCCAGCATTTT. Its protein is CASKASGRRNQPQHF.

The chain recombines TRBV6-5 with TRBJ1-2; D not resolved. The CDR3 covers 12 residues. Germline V gene sequence: CDR1 MNHEY, CDR2 SVGAGI. The V end lost 6 bases, the J end lost 4 bases, and 9 bases lay between the germline ends. The DNA of the CDR3 is TGTGCCAGCAGCCCGGGTGGCTATGGCTACACCTTC. Translation gives CASSPGGYGYTF.

The chain couples TRBV30 to TRBJ1-4; 8 nucleotides match TRBD1. J was trimmed by 9 bases and V by 0 bases; bases with no gene match: 3. Germline loops: CDR1 GTSNPN, CDR2 SVGIG (reference sequence). The CDR3 extends over 13 amino acids. The CDR3 bases are TGTGCCTGGAGTGTACAGGGGGGCAAAAAACTGTTTTTT. It translates to CAWSVQGGKKLFF.

The chain joins TRBV6-6 to TRBJ2-5, with D hard to call. The CDR3 is 10 residues long. V was cut by 2 bases and J by 9 bases, with 4 bases left in between. Per germline, CDR1 MNHNY and CDR2 SVGAGI (reference sequence). As DNA, the CDR3 is TGTGCCAGCAGTTACAACCCCCAGTACTTC. It translates to CASSYNPQYF.

The chain combines TRBV11-2 with TRBJ2-5; 9 bases are shared with TRBD1. Germline CDR1 and CDR2: SGHAT and FQNNGV. With V trimmed by 5 bases and J by 1 base, 8 bases remained unmatched. The CDR3 runs to 16 residues. This CDR3 is CASSRPGTGLQETQYF. CDR3 bases: TGTGCCAGCAGCCGCCCCGGGACAGGGCTCCAAGAGACCCAGTACTTC.

This chain joins TRBV2 and TRBJ1-2; TRBD1 is a possible D gene (6 bases). This CDR3 has 12 amino acids. Per germline, CDR1 SNHLY and CDR2 FYNNEI. Trimming removed 7 bases from V and 7 bases from J, with 13 bases in between. The CDR3 DNA reads TGTGCCAGCACCGTCTGGGGGGCTGGCTACACCTTC. It is translated as CASTVWGAGYTF.